This TCR beta chain is from a study of cytomegalovirus exposure and HLA in healthy donors. General study results and limits: First-cohort TCR clusters tended to co-occur in the 90 to 150 validation repertoires, a later analysis found.

This clone is a singleton in its sample. Its cognate antigen is unknown. V lost 5 bases to trimming and J lost 0 bases, with 14 bases between them. The germline CDR1 and CDR2 sequences are SEHNR and FQNEAQ (reference sequence). The CDR3 is made up of 15 amino acids. This table comes from immunoSEQ multiplex PCR, and its TCRdb copy is limited to in-frame clones, with some not included. The sample yields more than 120,000 clones, 70% to 90% seen once. Sequenced material: PBMCs. The genes are TRBV7-9 and TRBJ2-7; D call uncertain. The clonotype comes from a young man in good health and CMV-seropositive. Written as DNA, the CDR3 is TGTGCCAGCAGCCACACAGCCTTAAGCTCCTACGAGCAGTACTTC. It is translated as CASSHTALSSYEQYF.